This T cell receptor (beta chain) was captured in a study of HIV-infected patients and healthy controls (TCRdb year 2014). Libraries were built with 5' RACE. The reads were generated on an Illumina MiSeq. The raw public data were reprocessed by TCRdb itself: fastp quality trimming at Q25, MiXCR clonotype calling, in-frame beta chains only. A single entry per CDR3 protein holds the most common genes and DNA from its merged rows. The sample table holds roughly 68,000 distinct CDR3 sequences, of which 15% to 20% were seen once. The ten largest clones represent 1.4% to 1.5% of the sample. V is shortened by 5 bases, J by 4 bases, and the region joining them spans 9 bases. Its CDR3 holds 12 amino acids, cysteine through phenylalanine. The retained sequence is limited to the CDR3, 36 bases, with the frame set at the first base. Taken from the germline V gene, the CDR1 and CDR2 loops are SGHTA and FQGNSA. This clonotype was seen many times. Its antigen is still unknown. One base away there is no much larger clone; base qualities are not given.

This sequence originates from a human donor in good health. Sequenced input: CD4+ T cells from blood. The chain is made from TRBV7-2 and TRBJ2-7, with the D gene not clear enough to name. The CDR3 region reads CASSPAQYEQYF. The sequenced DNA: TGTGCCAGCAGCCCCGCCCAGTACGAGCAGTACTTC.